This passage covers 28 T cell receptor beta chains from one sample sequenced in a study of TIL therapy for anti-PD-1-resistant metastatic lung cancer. Time point here: pre-treatment sample, taken before nivolumab and TIL therapy. The immunoSEQ assay was v3. Profiling relied on immunoSEQ multiplex PCR, and the TCRdb table lists in-frame clones only, not all of them. Here the sample spans just over 45,000 clones, less than 80% being singletons. Sequenced here: blood, sampled at baseline. The source of these receptors is a man aged 65 to 85 with non-small cell lung cancer.

In DNA form, the CDR3 reads TGTGCCAGCAGCTTAGTGACAGGGAGATACAATGAGCAGTTCTTC. This gives the protein CASSLVTGRYNEQFF. This chain uses TRBV7-9 with TRBJ2-1, with 7 bases matching TRBD1. The CDR3 consists of 15 residues. Germline CDR1 is SEHNR and CDR2 is FQNEAQ (reference sequence). The J segment lost 4 bases and the V segment lost 1 base, leaving 4 bases of the junction unmatched.

This chain joins TRBV11-2 and TRBJ2-5; possibly TRBD2 for D (6 bases). Trimming pared 5 bases from V and 3 bases from J, leaving 16 bases between. CDR1 SGHAT and CDR2 FQNNGV come from the germline V gene. The CDR3 totals 15 residues. CDR3 DNA sequence: TGTGCCAGCAGCACCCGGGGGACGGATGAAGAGACCCAGTACTTC. As protein: CASSTRGTDEETQYF.

The sample holds a few counts of this clone. The J gene is TRBJ1-5, the V gene TRBV6-1; D gene uncertain. Germline CDR1 and CDR2: MNHNS and SASEGT. CDR3 length equals 15 residues. Trimming cost V 0 bases and J 9 bases, with 15 bases left between them. CDR3 nucleotide sequence: TGTGCCAGCAGTGAAGCGTCTAGAGGGTTTGGGCCCCAGCATTTT. Protein sequence: CASSEASRGFGPQHF.

The chain recombines TRBV6-5 with TRBJ1-6; D gene uncertain. V shed 6 bases and J shed 5 bases, with 11 bases lying between them. CDR1 and CDR2 from the germline V gene are MNHEY and SVGAGI. This CDR3 contains 14 residues. The CDR3 DNA sequence: TGTGCCAGCAGCCCCTGGGGAGATAATTCACCCCTCCACTTT. Protein: CASSPWGDNSPLHF.

The chain couples TRBV30 to TRBJ2-3; 8 positions match TRBD2. The CDR3 sequence is 15 residues long. V trimming: 3 bases; J trimming: 2 bases; junction bases outside the gene matches: 7. Germline CDR1 is GTSNPN and CDR2 is SVGIG (reference sequence). This CDR3 is CAWSQLAVPTDTQYF. The DNA for the CDR3 is TGTGCCTGGAGCCAACTAGCGGTTCCCACAGATACGCAGTATTTT.

The chain recombines TRBV6-1 with TRBJ2-7, with 8 bases identical to TRBD1. The length of the CDR3 is 12 residues. V gave up 8 bases and J gave up 3 bases; unmatched junction bases: 3. CDR1 is MNHNS, CDR2 SASEGT, per germline. The CDR3 is CASGQGFYEQYF. The CDR3 DNA reads TGTGCCAGCGGACAGGGCTTCTACGAGCAGTACTTC.

The chain combines TRBV11-2 with TRBJ1-6; D perhaps matches TRBD1 (6 bases). Deletions cut 1 base from V and 10 bases from J, with 11 bases between. Germline V gene lookup returns CDR1 SGHAT and CDR2 FQNNGV. This CDR3 is 14 amino acids long. CDR3 sequence reads: CASSLAQGKSPLHF. The CDR3 nucleotides are TGTGCCAGCAGCTTAGCCCAGGGGAAATCACCCCTCCACTTT.

On this clone itself: This sample includes further DNA sequences coding for the same CDR3. This rearrangement joins TRBV7-8 to TRBJ2-7; no reliable D call. The germline V gene has CDR1 SGHVS and CDR2 FQNEAQ. This CDR3 is built from 12 residues. V was cut by 5 bases and J by 4 bases, with 9 bases left in between. The CDR3 protein is CASSLERYEQYF. For the CDR3, the DNA is TGTGCCAGCAGCCTCGAGAGATACGAGCAGTACTTC.

CDR3 coding DNA: TGTGCCAGCAGTGAAACCGGGACAGCCTATGGCTACACCTTC. Residues: CASSETGTAYGYTF. This chain joins TRBV2 and TRBJ1-2; TRBD1 matches at 7 bases. The CDR3 consists of 14 residues. CDR1 and CDR2 from the germline V gene are SNHLY and FYNNEI. The J segment lost 4 bases and the V segment lost 2 bases, leaving 4 bases of the junction unmatched.

V usage is TRBV11-2 and J usage is TRBJ2-7; 8 bases fit TRBD1. Germline lookup yields CDR1 SGHAT and CDR2 FQNNGV. This CDR3 contains 15 residues. The V gene end was trimmed by 2 bases and the J gene end by 3 bases; junction bases not matched to a gene: 6. The DNA for the CDR3 is TGTGCCAGCAGCTTAACCGGGACAGGCCTCTACGAGCAGTACTTC. It yields the protein CASSLTGTGLYEQYF.

The gene calls are TRBV7-3 and TRBJ2-1, with D possibly being TRBD2 (6 bases). Looked up from germline, CDR1 is SGHTA and CDR2 is FQGTGA. V was shortened by 1 base and J by 6 bases, with 16 bases between the two germline ends. The CDR3 length is 16 residues. This chain's CDR3 is CASSLMSAGKGNEQFF. The CDR3 DNA is TGTGCCAGCAGCTTAATGTCGGCGGGAAAAGGCAATGAGCAGTTCTTC.

The V and J genes are TRBV5-6 and TRBJ1-2, with no clear D. V was pared by 4 bases and J by 8 bases, with 9 bases between. Germline CDR1 reads SGHDT; CDR2 reads YYEEEE. This CDR3 has 11 amino acids. The CDR3 sequence: CASSEEAGYTF. CDR3 DNA sequence: TGTGCCAGCAGCGAGGAGGCGGGCTACACCTTC.

This clone was observed a handful of times. The genes are TRBV7-2 and TRBJ1-3; D perhaps matches TRBD1 (5 bases). The germline gives CDR1 SGHTA, CDR2 FQGNSA. The germline V and J ends were trimmed by 7 bases and 0 bases, with 13 bases remaining between them. The CDR3 runs 15 residues. The CDR3 region has the DNA TGTGCCAGCACCATCGGGACCGGCTCTGGAAACACCATATATTTT. Its translation: CASTIGTGSGNTIYF.

The chain couples TRBV19 to TRBJ2-1; possible D gene TRBD1, 6 bases. CDR1 and CDR2 (germline): LNHDA, SQIVND (reference sequence). The ends were cut back, 10 bases at V and 5 bases at J, with 15 bases in the middle. The CDR3 consists of 13 residues. As DNA, the CDR3 is TGTGCCACCTCCGGACAGAGTCACAATGAGCAGTTCTTC. Encoded protein: CATSGQSHNEQFF.

The gene calls are TRBV27 and TRBJ2-3, with a weak D call TRBD2 (5 bases). The CDR3 is 13 amino acids. Trimming pared 2 bases from V and 4 bases from J, leaving 7 bases between. Per germline, CDR1 MNHEY and CDR2 SMNVEV (reference sequence). The CDR3 sequence: CASSLGSADTQYF. The CDR3 DNA sequence: TGTGCCAGCAGTTTAGGTAGCGCAGATACGCAGTATTTT.

The chain combines TRBV29-1 with TRBJ2-7; TRBD2 is a possible D gene (6 bases). There are 14 residues in the CDR3. The ends were cut back, 6 bases at V and 2 bases at J, with 17 bases in the middle. Germline CDR1 is SQVTM and CDR2 is ANQGSEA. The CDR3 DNA sequence: TGCAGCGTGGTTTGGGGCGGGAAAACCTACGAGCAGTACTTC. It specifies CSVVWGGKTYEQYF.

The chain is built from TRBV28 and TRBJ1-1; D unresolved. From germline, CDR1 is MDHEN and CDR2 SYDVKM. The CDR3 length is 14 residues. The V end lost 0 bases, the J end lost 1 base, and 6 bases lay between the germline ends. The CDR3 nucleotides read TGTGCCAGCAGTTTATGGGGGAGGAACACTGAAGCTTTCTTT. It translates to CASSLWGRNTEAFF.

The chain links TRBV7-9 to TRBJ2-5; 10 positions agree with TRBD2. Germline V CDR1 and CDR2: SEHNR, FQNEAQ (reference sequence). There are 15 residues in the CDR3. Trimming at V came to 6 bases and at J to 2 bases, leaving 6 bases not matched to a gene. This chain's CDR3 is CASSLAGALQETQYF. CDR3 nucleotides: TGTGCCAGCAGTCTAGCGGGAGCACTACAAGAGACCCAGTACTTC.

The chain recombines TRBV7-9 with TRBJ2-2; D gene unclear. Trimming pared 3 bases from V and 4 bases from J, leaving 9 bases between. Germline values: CDR1 SEHNR, CDR2 FQNEAQ (reference sequence). The CDR3 has 14 amino acids. CDR3: CASSFSGSTGELFF. The CDR3, as DNA: TGTGCCAGCAGCTTCTCAGGATCCACCGGGGAGCTGTTTTTT. The variable domain in full, with the rest retrieved from reference TRBV7-9 and TRBJ2-2, is DTGVSQNPRHKITKRGQNVTFRCDPISEHNRLYWYRQTLGQGPEFLTYFQNEAQLEKSRLLSDRFSAERPKGSFSTLEIQRTEQGDSAMYLCASSFSGSTGELFFGEGSRLTVL.

V is TRBV10-1 and J is TRBJ2-7; D unresolved. The CDR3 totals 14 residues. The V and J ends lost 0 bases and 1 base respectively, with 7 bases between them. Germline V gene lookup returns CDR1 WNHNN and CDR2 SYGVQD (reference sequence). CDR3 protein: CASSESPDSYEQYF. CDR3 DNA sequence: TGCGCCAGCAGTGAGTCGCCAGATTCCTACGAGCAGTACTTC.

This chain links TRBV7-8 with TRBJ2-7, with 11 bases aligning to TRBD2. Per germline, CDR1 SGHVS and CDR2 FQNEAQ. The ends lost 5 bases at V and 4 bases at J; junction bases unmatched: 4. The CDR3 covers 14 residues. The CDR3: CASSGRLAGYEQYF. Written as DNA, the CDR3 is TGTGCCAGCAGCGGACGACTAGCGGGGTACGAGCAGTACTTC.

The J gene is TRBJ2-2, the V gene TRBV5-4, with 9 nucleotides matching TRBD1. The trim removed 3 bases at V and 3 bases at J, leaving 3 bases unmatched. Germline loops: CDR1 SGHNT, CDR2 YYREEE (reference sequence). This CDR3 spans 15 amino acids. CDR3 DNA sequence: TGTGCCAGCAGCTCCGGACAGGGGTACACCGGGGAGCTGTTTTTT. Translated, it gives CASSSGQGYTGELFF.

The gene calls are TRBV20-1 and TRBJ2-7, with 7 bases identical to TRBD1. The germline V gene encodes CDR1 DFQATT and CDR2 SNEGSKA (reference sequence). Trimming at V came to 6 bases and at J to 3 bases, leaving 2 bases not matched to a gene. The CDR3 contains 11 residues. CDR3 in amino acids: CSARDSYEQYF. CDR3 bases: TGCAGTGCCCGGGACAGCTACGAGCAGTACTTC.

The chain recombines TRBV5-1 with TRBJ1-3; 9 positions match TRBD1. This CDR3 contains 16 residues. With V trimmed by 4 bases and J by 3 bases, 8 bases remained unmatched. In germline, CDR1 is SGHRS, CDR2 YFSETQ. The CDR3 bases are TGCGCCAGCAGCCTACAGGGACAGGGCAATGGAAACACCATATATTTT. Amino acids: CASSLQGQGNGNTIYF.

This chain joins TRBV7-7 and TRBJ2-5; no clear D. V lost 5 bases, J lost 4 bases, and 11 bases lay in between. This CDR3 has 13 amino acids. CDR1 SSHAT and CDR2 FNYEAQ come from the germline V gene (reference sequence). DNA of the CDR3: TGTGCCAGCAGCCCCGGTAGGGTAGAGACCCAGTACTTC. Translating gives CASSPGRVETQYF.

The J gene is TRBJ2-2, the V gene TRBV7-9; TRBD2 matches at 10 bases. V dropped 2 bases and J dropped 4; count of bases not matched to a gene: 1. Germline V gene lookup returns CDR1 SEHNR and CDR2 FQNEAQ (reference sequence). The CDR3 loop spans 15 amino acids. This chain's CDR3 is CASSLWTSGTGELFF. The CDR3 DNA follows: TGTGCCAGCAGCTTATGGACTAGCGGCACCGGGGAGCTGTTTTTT.

The chain carries TRBV30 and TRBJ1-1; 12 positions agree with TRBD1. Germline CDR1 and CDR2: GTSNPN and SVGIG (reference sequence). The V segment lost 4 bases and the J segment 6 bases; nucleotides outside the gene matches: 9. CDR3 size: 15 residues. CDR3 nucleotide sequence: TGTGCCTGGAAACTTTCCGGGACAGGGGGCTCTGAAGCTTTCTTT. Translated: CAWKLSGTGGSEAFF.

This clone was picked up one time. The chain combines TRBV6-1 with TRBJ1-6; D possibly corresponds to TRBD1 (5 bases). V was shortened by 7 bases and J by 10 bases, with 17 bases between the two germline ends. The CDR3 length is 14 residues. From germline, CDR1 is MNHNS and CDR2 SASEGT. The CDR3 coding sequence is TGTGCCAGCAACGGGGCAGGGCCCTACTCACCCCTCCACTTT. Translating gives CASNGAGPYSPLHF.